The 10 T cell receptor delta chains in this list originate from one sample, sequenced in a study of γδ T cells in repeated Plasmodium falciparum infection. TCRdb re-processed the multiplex PCR reads using CATT. The sample consists of tens of thousands of delta-chain clones, about 1.5% of them appearing once. Gammadelta T cells were flow-sorted from PBMC into Vgamma9/Vdelta2+ and Vdelta2-negative populations for bulk analysis. Sequencing input: gamma-delta T cells from blood. The receptor set was obtained from a pool of human donors (malaria-infected and uninfected, not separated).

The V gene is TRDV1, the J gene TRDJ2; 10 nucleotides agree with TRDD3. Here the J gene came from matching the DNA to germline, since TCRdb omits it. The germline V gene has CDR1 TSWWSYY and CDR2 QGS. The CDR3 is made up of 17 amino acids. Trimming cost V 4 bases and J 6 bases; bases outside gene matches: 11. The CDR3 reads CALGAPPPWGIAAQLFF. The CDR3 coding sequence is TGTGCTCTTGGGGCTCCTCCTCCCTGGGGGATAGCAGCACAACTCTTCTTT.

This clone was observed a handful of times. There is a difference at residue 5 between the TCRdb protein and the DNA translation, so the protein given here was translated from the DNA. The chain is built from TRDV1 and TRDJ1; 8 bases fit TRDD3. This CDR3 contains 25 residues. J lost 0 bases, V lost 0 bases, and 30 bases had no gene match. Germline values: CDR1 TSWWSYY, CDR2 QGS. The CDR3 DNA reads TGTGCTCTTGGGGAACTCAAAGACTCCCGGCGGCTTTACTGGGGGGGGCATGGCTACACCGATAAACTCATCTTT. Amino acid sequence: CALGELKDSRRLYWGGHGYTDKLIF.

This clone turned up a few times. A far larger clone is one base from this, pointing to a likely read error. Distinct nucleotide sequences in the sample also encode this CDR3. V usage is TRDV1 and J usage is TRDJ1, with D possibly being TRDD3 (5 bases). Since TCRdb gives no J gene, matching the DNA to germline was used here to assign it. Germline lookup yields CDR1 TSWWSYY and CDR2 QGS. The length of the CDR3 is 19 residues. Trimming shortened V by 2 bases and J by 3 bases, and 25 bases separated the two germline ends. The CDR3 DNA reads TGTGCTCTTGGGGAAGGACGACAGGCGACGAAAGGGGAGTCCGATAAACTCATCTTT. Protein sequence: CALGEGRQATKGESDKLIF.

This clone occurred a few times. A far larger clone is only one base removed, so a read error is likely. The same CDR3 arises from other DNA sequences in this sample as well. With the J gene uncalled, the V gene is TRDV1; the D segment call TRDD3 is taken from the table without a DNA check. The CDR3 sequence is 18 residues long. CDR1 is TSWWSYY, CDR2 QGS, per germline. The CDR3 DNA reads TGTGCTCTTGGGGAACTATTTGGTCCTACGGGCTTTGGCATTAAGCTCATCTTT. It encodes CALGELFGPTGFGIKLIF.

Notes on this clone: One base separates it from a far larger clone, so it is likely a read error. In the same sample, other DNA sequences code for this CDR3. This chain joins TRDV1 and TRDJ1, with D perhaps matching TRDD3 (6 bases). TCRdb offers no J gene call, so here the DNA was matched to germline to obtain one. Germline CDR1 reads TSWWSYY; CDR2 reads QGS. The CDR3 extends over 20 amino acids. This CDR3 is CALGTIFAGGGYWYTDKLIF. DNA of the CDR3: TGTGCTCTTGGGACCATCTTTGCCGGGGGAGGTTACTGGTACACCGACAAACTCATCTTT.

On this clone itself: TCRdb's listed protein matches a much larger clone and diverges from this DNA's translation at residue 18, likely through a read error; the protein shown comes from the DNA. The V call is TRDV1, the J call TRDJ1, with D possibly matching TRDD3 (6 bases). The J gene, absent from TCRdb, was called here by matching the DNA to germline. Trimming stripped 1 base from V and 0 bases from J, with 36 bases between. This CDR3 region has 24 residues. CDR1 is TSWWSYY and CDR2 is QGS in the germline V gene. The DNA of the CDR3 is TGTGCTCTTGGGGAACGCTCCCACGTCAGGGGTGGGCTGGGGCAATTTCCCCACACCGATAAACTCATCTTT. This translates into CALGERSHVRGGLGQFPHTDKLIF.

On this clone: TCRdb pairs this DNA with a much larger clone's protein that differs at residue 19, likely a read error; the protein shown was translated from the DNA. The chain links TRDV1 to TRDJ1; tentatively, D is TRDD3 (5 bases). TCRdb supplies no J gene; here it was assigned by aligning the nucleotide sequence to germline. CDR3 length: 23 amino acids. Germline lookup yields CDR1 TSWWSYY and CDR2 QGS. The CDR3, as DNA: TGTGCTCTTGCAAAGCAGAGTGGGTCACTAGGAGTCGATACCCCCTCGTACACCTATAAACTCATCTTT. Residues: CALAKQSGSLGVDTPSYTYKLIF.

This clone has a handful of counts. TCRdb assigns this DNA the protein of a much larger clone, which departs from its translation at residue 19; this likely reflects a read error, and the protein shown comes from translating the DNA. The J gene went uncalled, whereas the V gene is TRDV2; the table's D call TRDD3 went unverified against the DNA. CDR3 length equals 21 residues. CDR1 is GEAIGNYY and CDR2 is EKD in the germline V gene. CDR3 sequence: CACDTVTGGYAERKDTDKPIF. CDR3 nucleotide sequence: TGTGCCTGTGACACCGTTACTGGGGGATACGCCGAGCGGAAGGACACCGATAAACCCATCTTT.

Worth noting for this clone: TCRdb pairs this DNA with a much larger clone's protein that differs at residues 5 and 8, likely a read error; the protein shown was translated from the DNA. The chain has TRDV2 and TRDJ1, with a tentative D call TRDD3 (6 bases). With 3 bases removed from V and 4 bases from J, the gap between germline ends came to 20 bases. CDR1 GEAIGNYY and CDR2 EKD come from the germline V gene. The length of the CDR3 is 16 residues. CDR3 sequence: CACDGMGGPSRDKLIF. In DNA, the CDR3 is TGTGCCTGTGACGGTATGGGGGGTCCTTCGCGCGATAAACTCATCTTT.

This clone has more than one count but fewer than ten. This may stem from a read error, because a much larger clone lies one nucleotide away. In the same sample, other DNA sequences code for this CDR3. J is TRDJ1 and V is TRDV1; 12 nucleotides line up with TRDD3. The CDR3 runs 24 residues. Germline V gene lookup returns CDR1 TSWWSYY and CDR2 QGS. V was clipped by 0 bases and J by 0 bases; unmatched bases: 23. DNA of the CDR3: TGTGCTCTTGGGGAACTAGGACCTACCGTGGTACTGGGGGATACCCCATCGTACACCGATAAACTCATCTTT. This translates into CALGELGPTVVLGDTPSYTDKLIF.